This T cell receptor (beta chain) was observed in a study of somatic mutations in cytotoxic T cells in rheumatoid arthritis. With regard to this clone: Its antigen is not known.

Findings of the study overall: Neither rheumatoid arthritis patients nor age-matched healthy controls had significantly different CD8+ T-cell clonality from the other group.

Measured with immunoSEQ multiplex PCR; TCRdb has only the in-frame clones, and not every one. The data contain 9,500 to 15,000 clones, 60% to 80% of them seen just once; the ten biggest clones take up approximately 14%. Germline CDR1 reads SGHAT; CDR2 reads FQNNGV. The CDR3 is made up of 17 amino acids. V was clipped by 8 bases and J by 3 bases; unmatched bases: 15. The specimen was CD8+ T cells sorted from blood. The chain couples TRBV11-2 to TRBJ2-2; TRBD1 matches at 7 bases. This clonotype was obtained from a man aged 45-60 years in good health. The CDR3 loop reads CASGTRRQGEHTGELFF. DNA for the CDR3: TGTGCCAGCGGTACCCGAAGGCAGGGGGAGCACACCGGGGAGCTGTTTTTT.